This is a list of T cell receptor beta chains from one sample in a study of human versus mouse CDR3 diversity and MHC coevolution. The method was immunoSEQ multiplex PCR; TCRdb's version includes in-frame clones alone and lacks a portion of them. The table includes tens of thousands of clones, 93% detected once. Specimen: naive CD4+ T cells from blood. Receptors were obtained from a person aged 25 to 69 in good health. The CDR3 runs from the conserved cysteine through the conserved F or W. Each record gives: V gene, D gene, J gene, clone size, CDR3 DNA, CDR3 protein. D genes are given only for firm matches. Size tells how often a clone was seen (once, few, many) or the class of an expanded clone, and some rows leave it out.

V: TRBV18
D: .
J: TRBJ1-3
size: .
DNA: TGTGCCAGCTCACCACCGCGCCAGGGCGTTAGAAACACCATATATTTT
CDR3: CASSPPRQGVRNTIYF

V: TRBV27
D: TRBD1
J: TRBJ2-1
size: .
DNA: TGTGCCAGCAGCTCTGACAGGGGTTCCTACAATGAGCAGTTCTTC
CDR3: CASSSDRGSYNEQFF

V: TRBV5-1
D: .
J: TRBJ1-2
size: once
DNA: TGCGCCAGCAGCTCTGAGGCTGGCTATGGCTACACCTTC
CDR3: CASSSEAGYGYTF

V: TRBV10-1
D: TRBD2
J: TRBJ2-2
size: .
DNA: TGCGCCAGCCCATCTAGCGGGAGGCACGGGGAGCTGTTTTTT
CDR3: CASPSSGRHGELFF

V: TRBV7-8
D: TRBD2
J: TRBJ2-7
size: .
DNA: TGTGCCAGCAGCTTAGAGGGGACTAGCGGCTACGAGCAGTACTTC
CDR3: CASSLEGTSGYEQYF

V: TRBV7-8
D: .
J: TRBJ1-2
size: once
DNA: TGTGCCAGCAGCTTAGCGCATAGTAACTATGGCTACACCTTC
CDR3: CASSLAHSNYGYTF

V: TRBV11-3
D: TRBD2
J: TRBJ2-3
size: .
DNA: TGTGCCAGCAGCTTAGGGCAGCGGGAGACAGATACGCAGTATTTT
CDR3: CASSLGQRETDTQYF

V: TRBV30
D: .
J: TRBJ1-1
size: .
DNA: TGTGCCTTCCAAGGGGATGAAGCTTTCTTT
CDR3: CAFQGDEAFF

V: TRBV6-5
D: TRBD1
J: TRBJ2-7
size: .
DNA: TGTGCCAGCAGTTACTCGATGACAGGGGATTCCTACGAGCAGTACTTC
CDR3: CASSYSMTGDSYEQYF

V: TRBV7-9
D: TRBD1
J: TRBJ1-1
size: .
DNA: TGTGCCAGCAGCTTAGGGACAGGTCGGGGCACTGAAGCTTTCTTT
CDR3: CASSLGTGRGTEAFF

V: TRBV6-6
D: TRBD1
J: TRBJ2-7
size: .
DNA: TGTGCCAGCAGTTACCCGGGACAGGGGATGTACGAGCAGTACTTC
CDR3: CASSYPGQGMYEQYF

V: TRBV4-1
D: .
J: TRBJ2-7
size: once
DNA: TGCGCCAGCAGCCAGCCGACTAAGCAGTACTTC
CDR3: CASSQPTKQYF

V: TRBV28
D: .
J: TRBJ2-1
size: .
DNA: TGTGCCAGCAGTTTGCCCGCGCGGAATCTCCCGAGGGTGATCTTC
CDR3: CASSLPARNLPRVIF

V: TRBV19
D: TRBD1
J: TRBJ1-1
size: .
DNA: TGTGCCAGTAGTATAGTCCCGGACAGGCGCACTGAAGCTTTCTTT
CDR3: CASSIVPDRRTEAFF

V: TRBV19
D: TRBD2
J: TRBJ2-1
size: once
DNA: TGTGCCAGTACTCCTAAACCGACTAGCGGGGGAAATGAGCAGTTCTTC
CDR3: CASTPKPTSGGNEQFF

V: TRBV13
D: TRBD1
J: TRBJ2-7
size: .
DNA: TGTGCCAGCAGCCGGGGACAGGGAATTTACGAGCAGTACTTC
CDR3: CASSRGQGIYEQYF

V: TRBV10-3
D: TRBD2
J: TRBJ2-1
size: .
DNA: TGTGCCACCCTCGGGACTAGCGGGACCCAGCAGTTCTTC
CDR3: CATLGTSGTQQFF

V: TRBV5-1
D: .
J: TRBJ1-4
size: .
DNA: TGCGCCAGCAGCTTGGAGTTCGGGGGAGAGGAAAAACTGTTTTTT
CDR3: CASSLEFGGEEKLFF

V: TRBV6-5
D: TRBD1
J: TRBJ1-1
size: once
DNA: TGTGCCAGCAGTTTAATACTCGGGACAGGGACTGAAGCTTTCTTT
CDR3: CASSLILGTGTEAFF

V: TRBV9
D: TRBD2
J: TRBJ2-1
size: .
DNA: TGTGCCAGCAGCGTAGGGGCGGGAGGGCCTACCAGTGAGCAGTTCTTC
CDR3: CASSVGAGGPTSEQFF

V: TRBV7-2
D: .
J: TRBJ1-6
size: .
DNA: TGTGCCAGCAGCGATAATTGGGGGGGAGGTTCACCCCTCCACTTT
CDR3: CASSDNWGGGSPLHF

V: TRBV7-9
D: .
J: TRBJ2-1
size: .
DNA: TGTGCCAGCAGCTTAGTAGGGACTGGCCTCCACAATGAGCAGTTCTTC
CDR3: CASSLVGTGLHNEQFF

V: TRBV5-1
D: TRBD1
J: TRBJ2-1
size: .
DNA: TGCGCCAGCAGCTTGGGACAGGGAAATCCCGAGGGGGATGAGCAGTTCTTC
CDR3: CASSLGQGNPEGDEQFF

V: TRBV7-3
D: .
J: TRBJ1-1
size: .
DNA: TGTGCCAGCAGCCAACAGGAGAACACTGAAGCTTTCTTT
CDR3: CASSQQENTEAFF

V: TRBV7-2
D: .
J: TRBJ2-2
size: few
DNA: TGTGCCAGCAGCTTAGATACAGCAACGAACACCGGGGAGCTGTTTTTT
CDR3: CASSLDTATNTGELFF

V: TRBV5-1
D: TRBD1
J: TRBJ2-7
size: .
DNA: TGCGCCAGCAGCTACGGGACAGGGGGCGACGAGCAGTACTTC
CDR3: CASSYGTGGDEQYF

V: TRBV4-3
D: TRBD1
J: TRBJ2-5
size: .
DNA: TGCGCCAGCAGCCAAGATTCCGAGACAGGGAGCGTAGAGACCCAGTACTTC
CDR3: CASSQDSETGSVETQYF

V: TRBV29-1
D: TRBD2
J: TRBJ2-1
size: .
DNA: TGCAGCGTCACTTGGCGGGGGGGTTACAATGAGCAGTTCTTC
CDR3: CSVTWRGGYNEQFF

V: TRBV9
D: .
J: TRBJ2-5
size: .
DNA: TGTGCCAGCAGCCCCTTTGTGCAAGAGACCCAGTACTTC
CDR3: CASSPFVQETQYF

V: TRBV4-2
D: .
J: TRBJ1-1
size: .
DNA: TGTGCCAGCAGCCTAGAGGGACAGAACACTGAAGCTTTCTTT
CDR3: CASSLEGQNTEAFF

V: TRBV5-1
D: .
J: TRBJ2-5
size: .
DNA: TGCGCCAGCAGCTTGCCCCATCCCCAAGAGACCCAGTACTTC
CDR3: CASSLPHPQETQYF

V: TRBV4-3
D: .
J: TRBJ2-1
size: .
DNA: TGCGCCAGCAGCCAAGATCGGGCGGGCTTTACCTACAATGAGCAGTTCTTC
CDR3: CASSQDRAGFTYNEQFF

V: TRBV6-5
D: TRBD2
J: TRBJ2-7
size: once
DNA: TGTGCCAGCGGAACTAGCGGGATACCTTACGAGCAGTACTTC
CDR3: CASGTSGIPYEQYF

V: TRBV18
D: .
J: TRBJ1-2
size: .
DNA: TGTGCCAGCTCACCTTCAGACAGCCCAGGCTACACCTTC
CDR3: CASSPSDSPGYTF

V: TRBV5-6
D: .
J: TRBJ2-7
size: .
DNA: TGTGCCAGCAGCCTTAGGGACACTGGCTCCTACGAGCAGTACTTC
CDR3: CASSLRDTGSYEQYF

V: TRBV13
D: .
J: TRBJ1-2
size: .
DNA: TGTGCCAGCAGCTTACGTGGGGGGAGGGACGGCTACACCTTC
CDR3: CASSLRGGRDGYTF

V: TRBV2
D: TRBD1
J: TRBJ1-1
size: .
DNA: TGTGCCAGCAAGGTGGGACAGGGTATCGGTGAAGCTTTCTTT
CDR3: CASKVGQGIGEAFF

V: TRBV5-8
D: .
J: TRBJ2-2
size: .
DNA: TGTGCCAGCAGGCGGGGACAGATAAACACCGGGGAGCTGTTTTTT
CDR3: CASRRGQINTGELFF

V: TRBV14
D: TRBD2
J: TRBJ2-1
size: .
DNA: TGTGCCAGCAGCCAATGGACTAGCGGGAGAGGTTTGTTGGGTGAGCAGTTCTTC
CDR3: CASSQWTSGRGLLGEQFF

V: TRBV19
D: TRBD2
J: TRBJ2-3
size: .
DNA: TGTGCCAGTAGTACCGGAGAGGCGGGAGGGCCGTTAGATACGCAGTATTTT
CDR3: CASSTGEAGGPLDTQYF